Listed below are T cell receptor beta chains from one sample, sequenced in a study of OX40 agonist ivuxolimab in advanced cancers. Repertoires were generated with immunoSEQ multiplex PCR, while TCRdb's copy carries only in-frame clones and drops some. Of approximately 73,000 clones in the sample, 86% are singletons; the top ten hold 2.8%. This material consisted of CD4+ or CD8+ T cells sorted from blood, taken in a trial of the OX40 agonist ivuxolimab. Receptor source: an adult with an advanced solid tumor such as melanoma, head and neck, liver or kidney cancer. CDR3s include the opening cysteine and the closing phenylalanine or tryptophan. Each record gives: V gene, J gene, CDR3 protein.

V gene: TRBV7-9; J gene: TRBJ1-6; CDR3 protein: CASSLDGRLNSPLHF
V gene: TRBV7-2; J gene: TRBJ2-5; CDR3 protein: CASSLVSAYQETQYF
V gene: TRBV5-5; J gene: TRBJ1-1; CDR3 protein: CASSFAHLDAEAFF
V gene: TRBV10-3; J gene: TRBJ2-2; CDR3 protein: CAIKGTGNTGELFF
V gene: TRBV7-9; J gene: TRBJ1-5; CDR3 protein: CASSPREGDQPQHF
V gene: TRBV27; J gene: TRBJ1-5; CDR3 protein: CASSLWVVPGRGEQPQHF
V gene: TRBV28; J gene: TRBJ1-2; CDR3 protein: CASRPTTADYGYTF
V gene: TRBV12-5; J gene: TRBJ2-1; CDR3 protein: CASAPTDSGGGNEQFF
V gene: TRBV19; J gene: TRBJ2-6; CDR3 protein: CASSTSSGFGANVLTF
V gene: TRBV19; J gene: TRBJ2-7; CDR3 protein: CASSSGLLGVYEQYF
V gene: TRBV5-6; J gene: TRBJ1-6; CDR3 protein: CASSEARSSPLHF
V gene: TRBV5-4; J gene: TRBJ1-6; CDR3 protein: CASRREGTYNSPLHF
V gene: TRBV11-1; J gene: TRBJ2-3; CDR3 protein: CASSLPPSGVSTDTQYF
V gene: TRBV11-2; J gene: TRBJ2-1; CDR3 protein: CASSFGEDPYNEQFF
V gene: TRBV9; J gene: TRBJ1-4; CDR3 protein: CASSVGTGVIGEKLFF
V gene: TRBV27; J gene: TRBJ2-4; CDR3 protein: CASNLDRHKNIQYF
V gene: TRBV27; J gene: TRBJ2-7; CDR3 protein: CASSRSMSTVFFVGYEQYF
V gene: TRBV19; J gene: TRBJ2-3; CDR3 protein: CASSSDPGGPGTDTQYF
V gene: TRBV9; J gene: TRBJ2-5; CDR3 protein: CASSGGRGQETQYF
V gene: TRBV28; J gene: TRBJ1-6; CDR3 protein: CASITGGIGNSPLHF
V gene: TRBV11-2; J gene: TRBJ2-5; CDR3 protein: CASSPRRNRQGQETQYF
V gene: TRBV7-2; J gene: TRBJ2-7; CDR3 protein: CASSSRAGVLYEQYF
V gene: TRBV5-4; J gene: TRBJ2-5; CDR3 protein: CASSLAGAQETQYF
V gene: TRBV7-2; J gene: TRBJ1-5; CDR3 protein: CASSLWGQCLLRNQPQHF
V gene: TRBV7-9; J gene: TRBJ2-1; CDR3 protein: CASSLDGPDSYNEQFF
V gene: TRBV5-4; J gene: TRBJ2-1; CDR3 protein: CASSSDRVYNEQFF
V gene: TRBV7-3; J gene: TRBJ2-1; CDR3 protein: CASSQRQGAYNEQFF
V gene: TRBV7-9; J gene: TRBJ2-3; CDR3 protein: CASSPGTSTDTQYF